A selection of T cell receptor beta chains follows, all from one sample in a study of early T cells in non-severe SARS-CoV-2 infection. Using its own MiXCR run on the 5' RACE reads, TCRdb lists one record per CDR3 protein. The sample records just under 60,000 distinct CDR3 sequences, about 9.8% being singletons. The material sequenced was whole blood. These receptors all come from an adult who was a healthcare worker with PCR-confirmed SARS-CoV-2 infection or an uninfected control (not recorded which). Each CDR3 is given with its conserved first and last residue. Fields, in order: J gene, CDR3 length, D gene, clone size, V gene, CDR3 DNA, CDR3 protein. The D gene is left open where the match is weak. Clone size is given for some rows only: seen once, a few or many times, or a class if the clone is expanded.

J: TRBJ2-3; length: 15; D: TRBD2; size: many; V: TRBV14; DNA: TGTGCCAGCAGCCAAGGGGGAGCGGGAGAAGCTACGCAGTATTTT; CDR3: CASSQGGAGEATQYF
J: TRBJ2-1; length: 14; D: -; size: few; V: TRBV5-6; DNA: TGTGCCAGCAGCCACCGGGACCCCGCCGGTGAGCAGTTCTTC; CDR3: CASSHRDPAGEQFF
J: TRBJ1-2; length: 15; D: -; size: medium-sized; V: TRBV25-1; DNA: TGTGCCAGCAGTTTATCGACAGGTGCGGGCTATGGCTACACCTTC; CDR3: CASSLSTGAGYGYTF
J: TRBJ1-1; length: 14; D: TRBD1; size: few; V: TRBV7-2; DNA: TGTGCCAGCAGCTTAGCCCGGGACAGTAAAGGAGCTTTCTTT; CDR3: CASSLARDSKGAFF
J: TRBJ2-2; length: 14; D: TRBD2; size: few; V: TRBV20-1; DNA: TGCAGTGCTAGTTTACTAGCGGGAGCCGGGGAGCTGTTTTTT; CDR3: CSASLLAGAGELFF
J: TRBJ1-2; length: 13; D: TRBD1; size: many; V: TRBV29-1; DNA: TGCAGCGTTGAAGATCGGGACAGATATGGCTACACCTTC; CDR3: CSVEDRDRYGYTF
J: TRBJ2-7; length: 15; D: TRBD1; size: -; V: TRBV15; DNA: TGTGCCACCAGCCTCGGACAGGAGTACTTCTACGAGCAGTACTTC; CDR3: CATSLGQEYFYEQYF
J: TRBJ1-5; length: 15; D: -; size: many; V: TRBV4-1; DNA: TGCGCCAGCAGCCCAAAGCGGGGCGGCAATCAGCCCCAGCATTTT; CDR3: CASSPKRGGNQPQHF
J: TRBJ1-1; length: 14; D: TRBD1; size: -; V: TRBV11-1; DNA: TGTGCCAGCAGCTCACAGGGGTATCAGACTGAAGCTTTCTTT; CDR3: CASSSQGYQTEAFF
J: TRBJ2-6; length: 15; D: -; size: -; V: TRBV28; DNA: TGTGCCAGCAGTAGACTCATCTCTGGGGTCAACGTCCTGACTTTC; CDR3: CASSRLISGVNVLTF
J: TRBJ1-2; length: 14; D: -; size: many; V: TRBV5-4; DNA: TGTGCCAGCAGCTTGAGAGGGTTGGGCTATGGCTACACCTTC; CDR3: CASSLRGLGYGYTF
J: TRBJ2-3; length: 12; D: -; size: many; V: TRBV2; DNA: TGTGCCAGCAGATTTGATTCAGATACGCAGTATTTT; CDR3: CASRFDSDTQYF